This T cell receptor beta chain was found in a study of blood T cell repertoires in COVID-19. The CDR3 is 15 residues long. Trimming cost V 4 bases and J 5 bases; bases outside gene matches: 5. Germline-derived CDR1 and CDR2 are SGHRS and YFSETQ. Profiled with immunoSEQ multiplex PCR; TCRdb holds only in-frame clones, not every one. Of about 140,000 clones listed, 75% to 90% were seen once; the top ten hold less than 5%. Sequences were obtained from peripheral blood. This sequence was found in a woman aged 80 or over with acute or convalescent COVID-19. The V call is TRBV5-1, the J call TRBJ2-3, with 12 bases fitting TRBD2. The CDR3 sequence: CASSHRLAGEDTQYF. The CDR3 DNA reads TGCGCCAGCAGCCACCGACTAGCGGGGGAAGATACGCAGTATTTT.